This TCR beta chain is from a study of regulatory and conventional T cells in RAG deficiency. Study-level results: RAG-deficient patients showed markedly lower Shannon entropy and higher Simpson indices than control T-cell subsets. Shorter CDR3s in all patient subsets; >75% Treg-Tconv overlap in Omenn.

Blood CD4+ CD25-high CD127-low regulatory T cells supplied the genomic DNA template. CDR1 is SGHDN, CDR2 FVKESK, per germline. Trimming removed 1 base from V and 4 bases from J, with 7 bases in between. The CDR3 covers 13 residues. The table came from immunoSEQ multiplex PCR; TCRdb's copy has only in-frame clones and leaves some out. Among about 19,000 clones, around 90% were seen once, and the ten largest hold approximately 1.4%. With respect to this clone: The antigen remains undetermined.

These data also featured in a second study, about regulatory T cells. That source reports: The primer mix had 52 TRBV and 13 TRBJ primers. Skewed V and J usage and few unique V-J pairs marked patient repertoires, most in Tregs.

The clonotype originates from a human donor in good health. The material sequenced was Tregs sorted from blood. V is TRBV14 and J is TRBJ1-2; the D is unclear. This chain's CDR3 is CASSQGGGYGYTF. In DNA, the CDR3 is TGTGCCAGCAGCCAAGGTGGAGGCTATGGCTACACCTTC.